The 21 T cell receptor beta chains presented below share a single source sample, sequenced in a study of beta chain features in type 1 diabetes. Expressed TCRB transcripts were sequenced after all isolated RNA was converted to cDNA. Data came from immunoSEQ multiplex PCR; TCRdb stores just in-frame clones and leaves some out. The table records about 360,000 clones, over 10% of them present only once. The sample taken for sequencing was naive CD4+ T cells from blood. Source of these receptors: a young man in good health.

The CDR3 region is CAWKRDLAKNIQYF. CDR3 DNA: TGTGCCTGGAAGCGGGATCTAGCCAAAAACATTCAGTACTTC. The chain joins TRBV30 to TRBJ2-4; 7 bases match TRBD2. Germline loops: CDR1 GTSNPN, CDR2 SVGIG (reference sequence). The CDR3 sequence is 14 residues long. With 4 bases clipped from V and 0 bases from J, the junction kept 3 bases outside the gene matches.

This clone occurred a few times. The rearrangement joins TRBV11-2 to TRBJ2-3, with 10 bases fitting TRBD2. V was clipped by 6 bases and J by 0 bases; unmatched bases: 3. Germline CDR1 is SGHAT and CDR2 is FQNNGV. This CDR3 contains 15 residues. The DNA for the CDR3 is TGTGCCAGCAGAAAGACTAGCGGGAGCACAGATACGCAGTATTTT. Translated, it gives CASRKTSGSTDTQYF.

The table lists this clone with a few counts. V usage is TRBV29-1 and J usage is TRBJ1-4; 11 nucleotides agree with TRBD1. Per germline, CDR1 SQVTM and CDR2 ANQGSEA. The CDR3 runs 14 residues. V lost 6 bases, J lost 7 bases, and 7 bases stayed unmatched. The CDR3 DNA sequence: TGCAGCGTCGGGACAGGGGGAGAAGGTGAAAAACTGTTTTTT. The encoded protein is CSVGTGGEGEKLFF.

This clone was observed a few times. This sequence joins TRBV28 and TRBJ1-2, with TRBD1 matching 10 bases. Germline-derived CDR1 and CDR2 are MDHEN and SYDVKM. J lost 6 bases, V lost 4 bases, and 8 bases had no gene match. The CDR3 sequence is 15 residues long. Here the CDR3 reads CASSSPGQGFHGYTF. DNA for the CDR3: TGTGCCAGCAGTTCTCCGGGACAGGGGTTCCATGGCTACACCTTC.

The sample holds a few counts of this clone. This chain links TRBV29-1 with TRBJ1-1; no clear D gene. Germline V gene lookup returns CDR1 SQVTM and CDR2 ANQGSEA. The CDR3 contains 13 residues. With 4 bases removed from V and 0 bases from J, the gap between germline ends came to 9 bases. This chain's CDR3 is CSVGRLLNTEAFF. Here the CDR3 DNA reads TGCAGCGTTGGAAGACTGCTGAACACTGAAGCTTTCTTT.

In its sample, this clone was seen a few times. One end of the junction is discordant with germline, which a read error may explain. V is TRBV11-2 and J is TRBJ2-3; possible D gene TRBD2, 7 bases. Germline V lookup: CDR1 SGHAT, CDR2 FQNNGV. The CDR3 extends over 16 amino acids. The DNA for the CDR3 is TGTGCCAGCAGCTTAGTAGTAGGGGGGGGCACTGATACGCAGTATTTT. Protein sequence: CASSLVVGGGTDTQYF.

This clone was found a few times. The chain carries TRBV10-3 and TRBJ2-4; weak D call: TRBD1 (6 bases). V lost 6 bases and J lost 8, with 14 bases in between. This CDR3 spans 13 amino acids. The V gene's germline CDR1 is ENHRY and CDR2 SYGVKD. CDR3 sequence (DNA): TGTGCCATCAGAGGTACAGGGATGGACATTCAGTACTTC. Translation: CAIRGTGMDIQYF.

The sample holds many counts of this clone. The sample contains more than one DNA sequence encoding this CDR3. The V and J genes are TRBV7-9 and TRBJ2-1; 12 bases map to TRBD2. V lost 5 bases to trimming and J lost 3 bases; unmatched junction nucleotides: 2. The CDR3 loop spans 15 amino acids. Germline CDR1 reads SEHNR; CDR2 reads FQNEAQ (reference sequence). DNA for the CDR3: TGTGCCAGCAGCCCGGGACTAGCGGGCTACAATGAGCAGTTCTTC. It yields the protein CASSPGLAGYNEQFF. Variable domain in full (rest from reference TRBV7-9 and TRBJ2-1): DTGVSQNPRHKITKRGQNVTFRCDPISEHNRLYWYRQTLGQGPEFLTYFQNEAQLEKSRLLSDRFSAERPKGSFSTLEIQRTEQGDSAMYLCASSPGLAGYNEQFFGPGTRLTVL.

The chain joins TRBV5-5 to TRBJ2-6; D call uncertain. CDR1 is SGHKS, CDR2 YYEKEE, per germline (reference sequence). V was pared by 4 bases and J by 2 bases, with 13 bases between. The CDR3 totals 16 residues. The CDR3 nucleotides read TGTGCCAGCAGCCGCGTCCCATCACCTGGGGCCAACGTCCTGACTTTC. Residues: CASSRVPSPGANVLTF.

This chain connects TRBV9 to TRBJ1-1; D uncertain. The V end was cut by 0 bases, the J end by 5 bases, with 11 bases between. The CDR3 loop spans 14 amino acids. Looked up from germline, CDR1 is SGDLS and CDR2 is YYNGEE. DNA for the CDR3: TGTGCCAGCAGCGTAGCGGAGGGTTGGACTGAAGCTTTCTTT. It specifies CASSVAEGWTEAFF.

The chain combines TRBV5-4 with TRBJ2-3, with 7 bases lining up with TRBD2. V trimming: 6 bases; J trimming: 0 bases; junction bases outside the gene matches: 7. This CDR3 spans 15 amino acids. Per the germline V gene, CDR1 is SGHNT and CDR2 is YYREEE (reference sequence). CDR3 coding DNA: TGTGCCAGCACCCTGGGGGGGGGAAGCACAGATACGCAGTATTTT. Its translation is CASTLGGGSTDTQYF.

This sequence joins TRBV7-3 and TRBJ2-5, with TRBD2 matching over 7 bases. The CDR3 extends over 14 amino acids. V was clipped by 3 bases and J by 6 bases; unmatched bases: 7. Germline V gene lookup returns CDR1 SGHTA and CDR2 FQGTGA. CDR3 nucleotide sequence: TGTGCCAGCAGCTTCCAGCGGGACTCACAGACCCAGTACTTC. Protein sequence: CASSFQRDSQTQYF.

With respect to this clone: Distinct nucleotide sequences in the sample also encode this CDR3. V usage is TRBV30 and J usage is TRBJ1-5; D perhaps matches TRBD1 (6 bases). Trimming shortened V by 0 bases and J by 4 bases, and 7 bases separated the two germline ends. Germline CDR1 reads GTSNPN; CDR2 reads SVGIG (reference sequence). CDR3 length: 13 residues. In DNA form, the CDR3 reads TGTGCCTGGAGTGTAAGGGGGAATCAGCCCCAGCATTTT. Amino acids: CAWSVRGNQPQHF.

V usage is TRBV30 and J usage is TRBJ2-2; no firm D call. Germline CDR1 reads GTSNPN; CDR2 reads SVGIG (reference sequence). The CDR3 consists of 12 residues. V was pared by 2 bases and J by 2 bases, with 3 bases between. The CDR3 region has the DNA TGTGCCTGGAGTCTTAACACCGGGGAGCTGTTTTTT. Protein product: CAWSLNTGELFF.

This chain joins TRBV7-3 and TRBJ2-1; 11 nucleotides match TRBD2. Germline V lookup: CDR1 SGHTA, CDR2 FQGTGA. The CDR3 runs 15 residues. The trim removed 5 bases at V and 4 bases at J, leaving 4 bases unmatched. The chain's CDR3 is CASSQGTSGYNEQFF. In DNA form, the CDR3 reads TGTGCCAGCAGCCAAGGGACTAGCGGTTACAATGAGCAGTTCTTC.

Of note for this clone: Compared with germline, one end of the junction differs, possibly owing to a read error. V gene TRBV7-9 combines with J gene TRBJ1-1; the match to TRBD1 covers 9 bases. The CDR3 covers 13 residues. CDR1 and CDR2 (germline): SEHNR, FQNEAQ (reference sequence). Here the CDR3 DNA reads TGTGCTAGCAGCACCCGACAGGGGGGAGAAGCTTTCTTT. Its protein is CASSTRQGGEAFF.

The sample holds a few counts of this clone. V is TRBV7-2 and J is TRBJ2-3; 9 bases line up with TRBD2. CDR3 length: 14 amino acids. V trimming: 7 bases; J trimming: 2 bases; junction bases outside the gene matches: 4. Germline lookup yields CDR1 SGHTA and CDR2 FQGNSA. This chain's CDR3 is CASNRLAVTDTQYF. CDR3 sequence (DNA): TGTGCCAGCAACAGACTAGCGGTCACAGATACGCAGTATTTT.

As for this clone: The sample carries other DNA sequences with the same CDR3. The chain uses TRBV4-2 and TRBJ2-7, with D possibly TRBD2 on 5 matching bases. The V end lost 0 bases, the J end lost 1 base, and 7 bases lay between the germline ends. This CDR3 has 14 residues. The germline V gene has CDR1 LGHNA and CDR2 YNFKEQ. The chain's CDR3 is CASSQDRGSYEQYF. The DNA for the CDR3 is TGTGCCAGCAGCCAAGATCGCGGGTCCTACGAGCAGTACTTC.

Only a few counts were recorded for this clone. V gene TRBV14 combines with J gene TRBJ2-1, with 11 bases that match TRBD2. Losses at the gene ends were 1 base for V and 7 bases for J; bases not matched to a gene: 0. The V gene's germline CDR1 is SGHDN and CDR2 FVKESK. This CDR3 has 14 residues. The CDR3 is CASSQGLAGNEQFF. The CDR3, as DNA: TGTGCCAGCAGCCAAGGACTAGCGGGGAATGAGCAGTTCTTC.

The chain couples TRBV5-6 to TRBJ1-2; 10 nucleotides line up with TRBD1. This CDR3 comprises 15 residues. The ends lost 5 bases at V and 10 bases at J; junction bases unmatched: 14. The germline CDR1 and CDR2 sequences are SGHDT and YYEEEE. CDR3 nucleotide sequence: TGTGCCAGCAGACCCGTGGCTCGGGACAGGGGCTCCTACACCTTC. Amino acids: CASRPVARDRGSYTF.

This clone has a handful of counts. The chain is built from TRBV30 and TRBJ1-6; D is unresolved. Germline V gene data show CDR1 as GTSNPN and CDR2 as SVGIG (reference sequence). This CDR3 contains 13 residues. Trimming pared 5 bases from V and 10 bases from J, leaving 15 bases between. CDR3 coding DNA: TGTGCCTGGGAGGTAGGGAGAGGGTCACCCCTCCACTTT. Its protein product is CAWEVGRGSPLHF.